One T cell receptor (beta chain) is described in this entry. The data derive from a study of human T cells and chemical hapten exposure. As to time point: pre-sensitization, week 0. As for treatment: therapeutic diphenylcyclopropenone sensitization with weekly scalp DPC. Only after blood had been drawn was each patch test applied. The ends were cut back, 2 bases at V and 0 bases at J, with 8 bases in the middle. Germline V lookup: CDR1 KGHSH, CDR2 LQKENI. This CDR3 has 15 residues. One entry per CDR3 protein, called by TCRdb with MiXCR from the RACE reads. The sample yields about 110,000 distinct CDR3 sequences, roughly an eighth seen once.

The rearrangement uses TRBV18 and TRBJ1-5, with D uncertain. The clonotype originates from a woman in her forties or fifties with alopecia areata. Some clones in this sample may be carry-over from other donors' samples. Sequencing used whole blood, obtained in connection with sensitization to the hapten diphenylcyclopropenone (DPC). The CDR3 loop reads CASSPTRGSNQPQHF. CDR3 bases: TGTGCCAGCTCACCAACTCGGGGTAGCAATCAGCCCCAGCATTTT.